The 8 T cell receptor beta chains given below trace back to one sample, sequenced in a study of spatial heterogeneity in lung cancer (dated by TCRdb to between 2018 and 2021). Beyond this particular receptor, the publication reports: The number of expanded intratumoral alpha and beta TCRs correlated with the tumor nonsynonymous mutation count.

The time point label, read with the paper, signifies: sample taken at primary tumor resection. Libraries were constructed by 5' RACE. The instrument was a NextSeq 500. TCRdb applied fastp at Q25 and MiXCR to the public reads, then kept only in-frame beta chains. When rows share a CDR3 protein, they turn into one entry using the most common DNA and genes. In all, the sample holds about 700 distinct CDR3 sequences, and around 14% of those were seen once. The ten largest account for about 22% of the sample. No antigen is known for these receptors. The material was lung tumor tissue, obtained at surgery. Receptors originate from a male donor with early-stage non-small cell lung cancer.

This clonotype was observed a handful of times. Because this beta chain is a stray read in a library intended to capture alpha chains, its abundance should not be given much weight. The genes are TRBV5-4 and TRBJ2-3, with D uncertain. Looked up from germline, CDR1 is SGHNT and CDR2 is YYREEE (reference sequence). The CDR3 spans 16 residues. V gave up 3 bases and J gave up 1 base, with 15 bases separating them. CDR3 residues: CASSSQRVSGTDTQYF. Written as DNA, the CDR3 is TGTGCCAGCAGCTCCCAAAGGGTCTCGGGCACAGATACGCAGTATTTT. The whole variable domain, remainder taken from reference TRBV5-4 and TRBJ2-3, is ETGVTQSPTHLIKTRGQQVTLRCSSQSGHNTVSWYQQALGQGPQFIFQYYREEENGRGNFPPRFSGLQFPNYSSELNVNALELDDSALYLCASSSQRVSGTDTQYFGPGTRLTVL.

By share, this clonotype ranks as large. Because the library targeted alpha chains, this beta chain is an off-target read whose size means little. This sequence joins TRBV5-1 and TRBJ2-3; TRBD1 might be the D (5 bases). The CDR3 covers 17 residues. V was trimmed by 0 bases and J by 1 base, leaving 15 bases between them. CDR1 SGHRS and CDR2 YFSETQ come from the germline V gene. The CDR3 region has the DNA TGCGCCAGCAGCTTGGGTGTTGGGGCCGAGGGCACAGATACGCAGTATTTT. Protein: CASSLGVGAEGTDTQYF.

Sample share makes this clonotype medium-sized. This beta chain is an off-target read within a library intended for alpha chains, so its frequency means little. The V and J genes are TRBV20-1 and TRBJ1-6; unclear D gene. The CDR3 runs to 12 residues. The V end was cut by 3 bases, the J end by 10 bases, with 10 bases between. Germline V gene lookup returns CDR1 DFQATT and CDR2 SNEGSKA (reference sequence). The CDR3 DNA sequence: TGCAGTGCTAGTAAGCCGGGGTCACCCCTCCACTTT. Its protein is CSASKPGSPLHF.

In this sample, this clonotype is medium-sized. Since the library was made to target alpha chains, this beta chain is a stray read and its abundance is not meaningful. The rearrangement joins TRBV6-5 to TRBJ2-3; tentatively, D is TRBD1 (5 bases). The CDR3 covers 15 residues. Trimming stripped 0 bases from V and 0 bases from J, with 7 bases between. Germline V gene data show CDR1 as MNHEY and CDR2 as SVGAGI. The CDR3 reads CASSYSGQSTDTQYF. DNA for the CDR3: TGTGCCAGCAGTTACTCGGGGCAAAGCACAGATACGCAGTATTTT.

With respect to this clonotype: Since the library was made to target alpha chains, this beta chain is a stray read and its abundance is not meaningful. The chain combines TRBV20-1 with TRBJ2-7, with 7 bases matching TRBD1. Unmatched junction bases numbered 13, after V lost 3 bases and J lost 5 bases. CDR1 is DFQATT and CDR2 is SNEGSKA in the germline V gene (reference sequence). The CDR3 loop spans 15 amino acids. The CDR3 spells CSASPRPDRVDEQYF. The CDR3 DNA reads as TGCAGTGCTAGTCCCCGGCCCGACAGGGTGGACGAGCAGTACTTC.

Note on this clonotype: This beta chain is off target for a library built for alpha chains, so its abundance means little. This rearrangement joins TRBV20-1 to TRBJ2-3; 10 bases agree with TRBD2. The CDR3 consists of 14 residues. Germline V CDR1 and CDR2: DFQATT, SNEGSKA (reference sequence). Trimming removed 6 bases from V and 6 bases from J; junction bases left unmatched: 9. CDR3 region: CSARPPAGGDTQYF. The CDR3 DNA reads TGCAGTGCCCGCCCCCCAGCGGGAGGGGATACGCAGTATTTT.

This clonotype is labeled as medium-sized. A junction end diverges from the germline sequence, so it may reflect a read error. This beta chain slipped into a library made for alpha chains as a stray read, so its size is not meaningful. As DNA, the CDR3 is TGTGCTAGCAGCCTGGGCGCGACTAGGCAGTATACGCAGTATTTT. Its translation: CASSLGATRQYTQYF. The chain joins TRBV7-7 to TRBJ2-3; the D gene is possibly TRBD2 (6 bases). This CDR3 is built from 15 residues. The germline gives CDR1 SSHAT, CDR2 FNYEAQ (reference sequence).

This clonotype occurred a few times. The library was built for alpha chains, so this beta chain is an off-target read and its size means little. This chain links TRBV5-1 with TRBJ1-3, with 7 positions matching TRBD1. V shed 3 bases and J 0 bases; nucleotides not matched to a gene: 6. Germline values: CDR1 SGHRS, CDR2 YFSETQ. The CDR3 runs 16 residues. The CDR3 sequence is CASSWGQSTSGNTIYF. For the CDR3, the DNA is TGCGCCAGCAGCTGGGGACAGTCAACCTCTGGAAACACCATATATTTT. Drawing the rest from reference TRBV5-1 and TRBJ1-3, the complete variable domain is KAGVTQTPRYLIKTRGQQVTLSCSPISGHRSVSWYQQTPGQGLQFLFEYFSETQRNKGNFPGRFSGRQFSNSRSEMNVSTLELGDSALYLCASSWGQSTSGNTIYFGEGSWLTVV.